This T cell receptor beta chain was documented in a study of T cell clones after liver transplantation. The germline V gene has CDR1 SEHNR and CDR2 FQNEAQ (reference sequence). The CDR3 runs to 16 residues. Trimming took off 5 bases at V and 6 bases at J, with 21 bases between the two ends. Findings and caveats of the study: In 5 of 8 subjects, circulating graft-donor-reactive CD4 TCRbeta sequences fell significantly after transplant.

The table came from immunoSEQ multiplex PCR; TCRdb's copy has only in-frame clones and leaves some out. The sample has roughly 57,000 clones; around 75% are singletons. In this sample, this clone turned up many times. Its antigen is unknown. This sequence joins TRBV7-9 and TRBJ2-3; TRBD2 is a possible D gene (6 bases). This clonotype was obtained from a human donor who received a liver transplant. Sequencing used CD4+ T cells from blood, obtained before liver transplant. CDR3: CASSRSGGNKWDTQYF. CDR3 DNA sequence: TGTGCCAGCAGCAGATCTGGCGGGAACAAATGGGATACGCAGTATTTT. Filled out from reference TRBV7-9 and TRBJ2-3, the complete variable domain reads DTGVSQNPRHKITKRGQNVTFRCDPISEHNRLYWYRQTLGQGPEFLTYFQNEAQLEKSRLLSDRFSAERPKGSFSTLEIQRTEQGDSAMYLCASSRSGGNKWDTQYFGPGTRLTVL.